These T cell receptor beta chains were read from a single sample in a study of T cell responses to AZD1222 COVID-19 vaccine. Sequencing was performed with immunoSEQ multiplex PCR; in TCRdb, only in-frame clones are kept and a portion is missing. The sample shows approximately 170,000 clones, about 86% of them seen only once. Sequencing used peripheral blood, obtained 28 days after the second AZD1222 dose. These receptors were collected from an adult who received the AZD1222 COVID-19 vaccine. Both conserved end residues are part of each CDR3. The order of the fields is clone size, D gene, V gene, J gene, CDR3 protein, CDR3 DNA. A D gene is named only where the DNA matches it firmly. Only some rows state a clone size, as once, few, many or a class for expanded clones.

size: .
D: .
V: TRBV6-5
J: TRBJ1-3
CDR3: CASFSSGGNTIYF
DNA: TGTGCCAGCTTTTCGTCAGGCGGAAACACCATATATTTT

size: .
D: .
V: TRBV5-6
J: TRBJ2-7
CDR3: CASSFRDPPYEQYF
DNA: TGTGCCAGCAGCTTCCGAGACCCACCCTACGAGCAGTACTTC

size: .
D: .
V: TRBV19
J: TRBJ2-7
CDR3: CASSNRGTLLIYEQYF
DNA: TGTGCCAGTAGCAATCGGGGGACCCTGTTGATTTACGAGCAGTACTTC

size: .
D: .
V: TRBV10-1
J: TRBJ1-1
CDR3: CASSESGSPAKAFF
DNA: TGCGCCAGCAGTGAGTCGGGCAGCCCCGCAAAAGCTTTCTTT

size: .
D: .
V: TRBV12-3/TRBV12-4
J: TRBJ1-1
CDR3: CASSQLGYTEAFF
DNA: TGTGCCAGCAGCCAACTGGGTTACACTGAAGCTTTCTTT

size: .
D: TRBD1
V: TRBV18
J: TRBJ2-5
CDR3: CASSRDREETQYF
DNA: TGTGCCAGCTCAAGGGACAGGGAAGAGACCCAGTACTTC

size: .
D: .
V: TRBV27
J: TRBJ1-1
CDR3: CASSLEQAWFAFF
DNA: TGTGCCAGCAGTTTAGAGCAGGCTTGGTTTGCTTTCTTT

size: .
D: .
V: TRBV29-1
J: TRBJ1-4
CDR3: CSVAPEGKLFF
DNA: TGCAGCGTTGCCCCAGAGGGCAAACTGTTTTTT

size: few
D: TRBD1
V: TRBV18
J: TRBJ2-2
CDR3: CASSRTGQGLFHTGELFF
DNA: TGTGCCAGCTCCCGAACGGGACAGGGCTTATTCCACACCGGGGAGCTGTTTTTT

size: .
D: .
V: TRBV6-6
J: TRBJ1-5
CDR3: CASSYRSEEGAQHF
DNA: TGTGCCAGCAGTTACAGGTCGGAAGAGGGAGCCCAGCATTTT

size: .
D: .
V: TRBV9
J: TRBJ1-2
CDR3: CASSAALDPAREFSYTF
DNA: TGTGCCAGCAGCGCCGCCCTCGATCCTGCGCGGGAATTTAGCTACACCTTC

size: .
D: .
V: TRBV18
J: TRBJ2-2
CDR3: CASSPGLSRELFF
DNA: TGTGCCAGCTCACCGGGCCTCTCTAGGGAGCTGTTTTTT

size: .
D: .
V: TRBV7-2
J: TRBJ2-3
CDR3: CASSRDSLSTDTQYF
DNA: TGTGCCAGCAGCCGGGACTCCCTAAGCACAGATACGCAGTATTTT

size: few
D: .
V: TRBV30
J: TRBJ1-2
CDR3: CAWSPVTGTFYGYTF
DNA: TGTGCCTGGAGTCCTGTGACCGGGACCTTCTACGGCTACACCTTC

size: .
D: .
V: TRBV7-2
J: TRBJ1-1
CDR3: CASSFRGGTEAFF
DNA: TGTGCCAGCAGCTTCAGGGGTGGCACTGAAGCTTTCTTT

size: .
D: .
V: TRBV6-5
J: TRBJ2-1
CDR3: CASSLTGTNYNEQFF
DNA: TGTGCCAGCAGTTTGACAGGGACTAACTACAATGAGCAGTTCTTC

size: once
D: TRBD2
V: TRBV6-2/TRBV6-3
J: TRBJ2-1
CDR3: CASSYSGGPHNEQFF
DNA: TGTGCCAGCAGCTATAGCGGGGGGCCCCACAATGAGCAGTTCTTC

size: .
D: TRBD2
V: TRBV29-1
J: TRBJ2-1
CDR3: CSVEGLGLAGSSYNEQFF
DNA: TGCAGCGTTGAAGGGCTGGGACTAGCGGGGAGCTCCTACAATGAGCAGTTCTTC

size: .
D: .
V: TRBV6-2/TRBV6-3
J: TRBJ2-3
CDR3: CASSLGGYTDTQYF
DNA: TGTGCCAGCAGCTTGGGGGGATACACAGATACGCAGTATTTT

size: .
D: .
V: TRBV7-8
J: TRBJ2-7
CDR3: CASSLEGGGNSYEQYF
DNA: TGTGCCAGCAGCTTAGAAGGCGGGGGCAACTCCTACGAGCAGTACTTC

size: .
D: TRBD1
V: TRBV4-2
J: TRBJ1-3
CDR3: CASSQVGQSSGNTIYF
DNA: TGTGCCAGCAGCCAGGTGGGACAGTCCTCTGGAAACACCATATATTTT

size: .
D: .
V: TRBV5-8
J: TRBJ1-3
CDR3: CASSRTVSGNTIYF
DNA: TGTGCCAGCAGCCGGACTGTCTCTGGAAACACCATATATTTT

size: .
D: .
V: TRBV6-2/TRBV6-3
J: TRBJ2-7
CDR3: CASSYPGPYGEQYF
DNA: TGTGCCAGCAGTTACCCCGGACCCTACGGGGAGCAGTACTTC

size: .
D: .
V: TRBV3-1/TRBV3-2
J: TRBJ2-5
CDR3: CASSQGRETQYF
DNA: TGTGCCAGCAGCCAAGGACGGGAGACCCAGTACTTC

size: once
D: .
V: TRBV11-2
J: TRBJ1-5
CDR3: CASSLPNNQPQHF
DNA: TGTGCCAGCAGCTTACCGAACAATCAGCCCCAGCATTTT

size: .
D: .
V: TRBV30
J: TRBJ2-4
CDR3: CAWSTGTQNIQYF
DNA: TGTGCCTGGAGCACCGGGACGCAAAACATTCAGTACTTC

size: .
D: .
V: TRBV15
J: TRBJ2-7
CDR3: CATTAAQSYEQYF
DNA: TGTGCCACCACAGCCGCTCAATCCTACGAGCAGTACTTC

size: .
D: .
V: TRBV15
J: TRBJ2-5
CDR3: CATSRDRGGRETQYF
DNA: TGTGCCACCAGCAGAGATCGCGGGGGCCGGGAGACCCAGTACTTC

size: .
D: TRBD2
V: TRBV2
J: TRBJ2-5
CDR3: CASTPRTSGGAWETQYF
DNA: TGTGCCAGCACCCCACGGACTAGCGGGGGGGCCTGGGAGACCCAGTACTTC

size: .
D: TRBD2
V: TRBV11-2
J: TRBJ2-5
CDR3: CASSPLGGSETQYF
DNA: TGTGCCAGCAGCCCCCTCGGGGGGTCGGAGACCCAGTACTTC

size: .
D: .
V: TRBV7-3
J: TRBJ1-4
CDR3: CASPMGAAGREKLFF
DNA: TGTGCCAGCCCGATGGGGGCCGCAGGCCGTGAAAAACTGTTTTTT

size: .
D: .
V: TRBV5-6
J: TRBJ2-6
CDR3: CASSEVRASGANVLTF
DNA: TGTGCCAGCAGCGAGGTTCGGGCCTCTGGGGCCAACGTCCTGACTTTC

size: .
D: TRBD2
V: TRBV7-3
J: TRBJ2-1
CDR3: CASKQLAGGNNEQFF
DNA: TGTGCCAGCAAACAACTAGCGGGGGGCAACAATGAGCAGTTCTTC

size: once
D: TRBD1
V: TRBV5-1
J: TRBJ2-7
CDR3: CASSLVGTGSEQYF
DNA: TGCGCCAGCAGCTTGGTAGGGACAGGGAGCGAGCAGTACTTC

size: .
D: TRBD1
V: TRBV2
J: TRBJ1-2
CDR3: CASSVQGRNGYTF
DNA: TGTGCCAGCAGTGTACAGGGGAGAAATGGCTACACCTTC

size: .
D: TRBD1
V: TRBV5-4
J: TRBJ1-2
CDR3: CASSLVGGQGASYTF
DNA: TGTGCCAGCAGCTTGGTGGGGGGACAGGGGGCCTCCTACACCTTC

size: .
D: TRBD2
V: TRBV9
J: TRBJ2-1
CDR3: CASSLSGLDNEQFF
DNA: TGTGCCAGCAGCCTCTCAGGACTAGACAATGAGCAGTTCTTC

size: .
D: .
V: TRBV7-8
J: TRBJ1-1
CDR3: CASSFQEGVTEAFF
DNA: TGTGCCAGCAGCTTCCAGGAGGGGGTCACTGAAGCTTTCTTT

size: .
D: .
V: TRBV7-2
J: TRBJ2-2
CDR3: CASSLSAVPNTGELFF
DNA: TGTGCCAGCAGCTTATCTGCAGTCCCGAACACCGGGGAGCTGTTTTTT

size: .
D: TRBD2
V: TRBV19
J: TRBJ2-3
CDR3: CASSMIAGGDTDTQYF
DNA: TGTGCCAGTAGTATGATCGCCGGGGGGGACACAGATACGCAGTATTTT

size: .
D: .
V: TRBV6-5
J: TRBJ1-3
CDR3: CASSRGTSSGNTIYF
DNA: TGTGCCAGCAGCCGAGGGACAAGCTCTGGAAACACCATATATTTT

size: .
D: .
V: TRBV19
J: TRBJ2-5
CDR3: CASSLGARAETQYF
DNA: TGTGCCAGTAGTCTAGGGGCCCGTGCGGAGACCCAGTACTTC